This T cell receptor beta chain was observed in a study of regulatory T cells in long-lasting Graves disease. Germline V CDR1 and CDR2: SGDLS, YYNGEE. V lost 4 bases, J lost 3 bases, and 16 bases lay in between. The CDR3 runs to 15 residues. Sequencing libraries for TCR beta were prepared with iRepertoire HTBI primers and Arm-PCR of CDR3 regions. TCRdb independently ran MiXCR on the multiplex PCR reads; one entry per CDR3 protein. The table has 600,000 to 800,000 distinct CDR3 sequences, about 30% seen once. This sample's time point: persistent/refractory GD, antithyroid drugs over 5 years with positive TRAb. From RNA extracted from PBMCs, the TCR library was made.

This TCR was sampled from a female donor with Graves disease. The chain joins TRBV9 to TRBJ2-5; tentatively, D is TRBD1 or TRBD2 (6 bases each). The sequencing used peripheral blood mononuclear cells (PBMCs), collected when the disease was refractory, from a patient treated with antithyroid drugs. The chain's CDR3 is CASSNLGGGEETQYF. The CDR3 DNA reads TGTGCCAGCAGCAACCTTGGGGGCGGGGAAGAGACCCAGTACTTC.